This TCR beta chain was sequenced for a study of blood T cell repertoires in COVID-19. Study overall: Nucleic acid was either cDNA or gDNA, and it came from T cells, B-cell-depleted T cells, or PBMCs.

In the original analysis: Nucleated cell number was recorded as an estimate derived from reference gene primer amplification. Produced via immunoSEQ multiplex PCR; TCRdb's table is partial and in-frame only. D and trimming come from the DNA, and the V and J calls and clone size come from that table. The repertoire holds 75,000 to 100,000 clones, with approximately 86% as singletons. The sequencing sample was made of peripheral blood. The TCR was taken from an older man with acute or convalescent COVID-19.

The CDR3 here is CASSTGTLGRGVHYEQYF. The DNA of the CDR3 is TGTGCCAGCAGCACTGGGACTTTGGGAAGGGGCGTCCATTACGAGCAGTACTTC. This rearrangement joins TRBV7-9 to TRBJ2-7; tentatively, D is TRBD2 (6 bases). CDR1 is SEHNR, CDR2 FQNEAQ, per germline (reference sequence). This CDR3 comprises 18 residues. V lost 5 bases to trimming and J lost 4 bases, with 27 bases between them.